The 25 T cell receptor beta chains below all came from one sample that was sequenced in a study of blood T cell repertoires in COVID-19. The repertoire was sequenced with immunoSEQ multiplex PCR; TCRdb's copy has only in-frame clones and lacks some. The sample includes around 100,000 clones, about 88% of them seen just once. Material for sequencing was peripheral blood. Source of these receptors: a man aged 25 to 40 in a cohort sampled during active COVID-19.

This clone was seen only a few times. The chain couples TRBV19 to TRBJ1-5; 9 nucleotides line up with TRBD1. V shed 4 bases and J 3 bases; nucleotides not matched to a gene: 10. The CDR3 runs 17 residues. Germline CDR1 is LNHDA and CDR2 is SQIVND (reference sequence). CDR3 coding DNA: TGTGCCAGTAGTAGCCCCCCGGGACAGGGCCCCAATCAGCCCCAGCATTTT. Translation: CASSSPPGQGPNQPQHF.

The chain employs TRBV4-1 and TRBJ1-5, with 7 nucleotides matching TRBD1. Germline V CDR1 and CDR2: MGHRA, YSYEKL. This CDR3 has 16 residues. Losses at the gene ends were 0 bases for V and 3 bases for J; bases not matched to a gene: 5. The CDR3, as DNA: TGCGCCAGCAGCCAAGAGGCAGGGGGAATCAATCAGCCCCAGCATTTT. Its protein product is CASSQEAGGINQPQHF.

The J gene is TRBJ1-2, the V gene TRBV12-5; 9 bases agree with TRBD1. The trim removed 2 bases at V and 5 bases at J, leaving 9 bases unmatched. CDR1 LGHNT and CDR2 FRNRAP come from the germline V gene. This CDR3 contains 16 residues. The CDR3 is CASGLFRDREKYGYTF. CDR3 nucleotides: TGTGCTAGTGGTTTGTTCCGGGACAGGGAAAAGTATGGCTACACCTTC.

This chain connects TRBV2 to TRBJ2-7, with a weak D call TRBD2 (5 bases). This CDR3 comprises 14 residues. Germline V CDR1 and CDR2: SNHLY, FYNNEI. Trimming removed 8 bases from V and 2 bases from J, with 16 bases in between. In nucleotides, the CDR3 is TGTGCCAGCCGATTGGAGGACCTCCCCTACGAGCAGTACTTC. Amino acids: CASRLEDLPYEQYF.

The chain carries TRBV3-1 (or the pseudogene TRBV3-2) and TRBJ1-2; no clear D. The V gene's germline CDR1 is LGHDT and CDR2 YNNKEL (reference sequence). The CDR3 length is 14 residues. Trimming took off 2 bases at V and 5 bases at J, with 12 bases between the two ends. CDR3 DNA: TGTGCCAGCAGCCAATTGGGAGCTTTTTATGGCTACACCTTC. Its protein is CASSQLGAFYGYTF.

The V and J genes are TRBV5-1 and TRBJ2-2; D possibly corresponds to TRBD1 (6 bases). V was shortened by 4 bases and J by 0 bases, with 10 bases between the two germline ends. Germline V CDR1 and CDR2: SGHRS, YFSETQ. The CDR3 is made up of 15 amino acids. DNA for the CDR3: TGCGCCAGCAGCCCAGGGGCCGCGAACACCGGGGAGCTGTTTTTT. Translation: CASSPGAANTGELFF.

In its sample, this clone was seen a few times. V is TRBV4-3 and J is TRBJ1-4; D may be TRBD1 (6 bases). Germline V gene sequence: CDR1 LGHNA, CDR2 YSLEER. Trimming took 0 bases from V and 3 from J, leaving 17 bases between them. CDR3 length: 18 amino acids. This CDR3 is CASSQDLTGSEANEKLFF. Written as DNA, the CDR3 is TGCGCCAGCAGCCAAGACTTAACAGGGTCAGAGGCTAATGAAAAACTGTTTTTT.

This chain connects TRBV13 to TRBJ2-3; possibly TRBD2 for D (6 bases). V gave up 2 bases and J gave up 0 bases, with 9 bases separating them. CDR1 and CDR2 (germline): PRHDT, FYEKMQ (reference sequence). This CDR3 has 15 residues. The CDR3 bases are TGTGCCAGCAGCTTACGGCGGGGTAGCACAGATACGCAGTATTTT. It yields the protein CASSLRRGSTDTQYF. The full variable domain, in which reference TRBV13 and TRBJ2-3 provide the parts outside the CDR3, is AAGVIQSPRHLIKEKRETATLKCYPIPRHDTVYWYQQGPGQDPQFLISFYEKMQSDKGSIPDRFSAQQFSDYHSELNMSSLELGDSALYFCASSLRRGSTDTQYFGPGTRLTVL.

The count of this clone is one. The gene calls are TRBV5-6 and TRBJ1-6, with D unresolved. CDR1 is SGHDT, CDR2 YYEEEE, per germline. V gave up 4 bases and J gave up 7 bases, with 15 bases separating them. The CDR3 is 15 amino acids. CDR3 nucleotide sequence: TGTGCCAGCAGCCATGCCCCCACCCAGAATTCACCCCTCCACTTT. Translating gives CASSHAPTQNSPLHF.

The J gene is TRBJ1-1, the V gene TRBV30, with D hard to call. Per germline, CDR1 GTSNPN and CDR2 SVGIG (reference sequence). The V end was cut by 1 base, the J end by 2 bases, with 8 bases between. This CDR3 is 13 amino acids long. This CDR3 is CAWSARTNTEAFF. CDR3 bases: TGTGCCTGGAGTGCCCGGACTAACACTGAAGCTTTCTTT.

A word on this clone: This sample includes further DNA sequences coding for the same CDR3. The chain links TRBV7-9 to TRBJ2-7; the match to TRBD1 covers 9 bases. The CDR3 runs to 14 residues. V gave up 5 bases and J gave up 4 bases; unmatched junction bases: 6. CDR1 is SEHNR, CDR2 FQNEAQ, per germline (reference sequence). CDR3: CASSPWTGEYEQYF. The CDR3 DNA is TGTGCCAGCAGCCCGTGGACAGGGGAGTACGAGCAGTACTTC. The full variable domain, completed using reference TRBV7-9 and TRBJ2-7, is DTGVSQNPRHKITKRGQNVTFRCDPISEHNRLYWYRQTLGQGPEFLTYFQNEAQLEKSRLLSDRFSAERPKGSFSTLEIQRTEQGDSAMYLCASSPWTGEYEQYFGPGTRLTVT.

The J gene is TRBJ2-1, the V gene TRBV11-2; tentative D call: TRBD2 (7 bases). The germline CDR1 and CDR2 sequences are SGHAT and FQNNGV. The V end lost 7 bases, the J end lost 4 bases, and 17 bases lay between the germline ends. There are 15 residues in the CDR3. This chain's CDR3 is CASTLSGGAYNEQFF. CDR3 DNA: TGTGCCAGCACCCTGAGTGGGGGGGCTTACAATGAGCAGTTCTTC.

V is TRBV13 and J is TRBJ1-1; 7 bases map to TRBD1. The V segment lost 6 bases and the J segment 6 bases; nucleotides outside the gene matches: 10. CDR1 PRHDT and CDR2 FYEKMQ come from the germline V gene (reference sequence). The CDR3 is 14 residues long. This CDR3 reads CASRRQGGVAEAFF. The CDR3 nucleotides are TGTGCCAGCAGGAGACAGGGTGGGGTAGCTGAAGCTTTCTTT.

The chain uses TRBV5-5 and TRBJ2-1, with a weak D call TRBD2 (7 bases). Between the trimmed V and J ends, which lost 0 bases and 1 base, there was a span of 17 bases. Germline CDR1 is SGHKS and CDR2 is YYEKEE (reference sequence). The CDR3 is 18 amino acids. The CDR3: CASSLEWRGRTSYNEQFF. Here the CDR3 DNA reads TGTGCCAGCAGCTTGGAGTGGCGGGGGCGAACTTCCTACAATGAGCAGTTCTTC. Complete variable domain (other parts from reference TRBV5-5 and TRBJ2-1): DAGVTQSPTHLIKTRGQQVTLRCSPISGHKSVSWYQQVLGQGPQFIFQYYEKEERGRGNFPDRFSARQFPNYSSELNVNALLLGDSALYLCASSLEWRGRTSYNEQFFGPGTRLTVL.

V is TRBV7-9 and J is TRBJ2-1, with TRBD2 identical over 10 bases. J gave up 8 bases and V 7 bases, and 11 bases lay outside the gene matches. Germline lookup yields CDR1 SEHNR and CDR2 FQNEAQ (reference sequence). The CDR3 has 15 amino acids. The CDR3 is CASTERGGLFDEQFF. CDR3 nucleotide sequence: TGTGCCAGCACCGAGCGGGGGGGCCTTTTCGATGAGCAGTTCTTC.

V and J are TRBV7-9 and TRBJ2-7; 9 nucleotides line up with TRBD1. V dropped 1 base and J dropped 5; count of bases not matched to a gene: 6. Germline values: CDR1 SEHNR, CDR2 FQNEAQ (reference sequence). The CDR3 spans 15 residues. The CDR3 nucleotides read TGTGCCAGCAGCTTAGGTGGGACAGGGCCTCACGAGCAGTACTTC. Encoded protein: CASSLGGTGPHEQYF.

This sequence joins TRBV11-2 and TRBJ1-1; possibly TRBD1 for D (6 bases). CDR3 length: 15 amino acids. Germline-derived CDR1 and CDR2 are SGHAT and FQNNGV. Trimming removed 1 base from V and 6 bases from J, with 15 bases in between. The CDR3, as DNA: TGTGCCAGCAGCTTAGCCTCGACAGGTGGCTCTGAAGCTTTCTTT. It specifies CASSLASTGGSEAFF.

The chain recombines TRBV28 with TRBJ1-6, with 8 bases identical to TRBD1. This CDR3 has 16 residues. Germline V gene data show CDR1 as MDHEN and CDR2 as SYDVKM. V lost 7 bases, J lost 14 bases, and 19 bases stayed unmatched. CDR3 bases: TGTGCCAGCACCTCCTCAGCGGCCCAGGGGGCGAATACCCTCCACTTT. Its protein product is CASTSSAAQGANTLHF.

This rearrangement joins TRBV27 to TRBJ2-7; D is perhaps TRBD2 (8 bases). CDR3 size: 19 residues. V shed 5 bases and J shed 3 bases, with 29 bases lying between them. Germline-derived CDR1 and CDR2 are MNHEY and SMNVEV (reference sequence). The CDR3 DNA is TGTGCCAGCAGTGGGGACAGCCCGACGGGAGGACTAGCATTCTACGAGCAGTACTTC. Its translation is CASSGDSPTGGLAFYEQYF.

In its sample, this clone was seen a few times. The chain recombines TRBV29-1 with TRBJ2-2; the D gene is possibly TRBD1 (5 bases). The germline CDR1 and CDR2 sequences are SQVTM and ANQGSEA. V gave up 0 bases and J gave up 6 bases, with 11 bases separating them. This CDR3 has 14 residues. CDR3 nucleotide sequence: TGCAGCGTTGAAGATTCCAAAGGGGCCGGGGAGCTGTTTTTT. Its translation: CSVEDSKGAGELFF.

The chain couples TRBV5-5 to TRBJ2-1, with D maybe TRBD2 (6 bases). Trimming took off 2 bases at V and 6 bases at J, with 15 bases between the two ends. This CDR3 region has 15 residues. CDR1 SGHKS and CDR2 YYEKEE come from the germline V gene (reference sequence). The CDR3 DNA sequence: TGTGCCAGCAGCTTCCGGGCGGGGCGGGTCAATGAGCAGTTCTTC. Its protein is CASSFRAGRVNEQFF.

This clone was detected a few times. V is TRBV5-6 and J is TRBJ2-3; 8 bases match TRBD1. The trim removed 4 bases at V and 7 bases at J, leaving 11 bases unmatched. The CDR3 covers 15 residues. Germline V gene data show CDR1 as SGHDT and CDR2 as YYEEEE. CDR3 coding DNA: TGTGCCAGCAGCCGGACAGGGAACGGGCTTTATACGCAGTATTTT. Protein: CASSRTGNGLYTQYF.

This chain links TRBV2 with TRBJ2-7; D might be TRBD1 (6 bases). CDR3 length: 13 residues. With 6 bases removed from V and 4 bases from J, the gap between germline ends came to 13 bases. Germline V CDR1 and CDR2: SNHLY, FYNNEI. The CDR3 loop is CASRNRVLYEQYF. CDR3 DNA sequence: TGTGCCAGCAGAAACAGGGTATTGTACGAGCAGTACTTC.

The rearrangement joins TRBV4-3 to TRBJ2-3; 10 nucleotides line up with TRBD1. Trimming took 5 bases from V and 4 from J; bases not matched to a gene: 3. CDR1 LGHNA and CDR2 YSLEER come from the germline V gene. The CDR3 contains 14 residues. CDR3 in DNA: TGCGCCAGCAGCTTCGGACAGGGGGCAGATACGCAGTATTTT. Encoded protein: CASSFGQGADTQYF.

The count of this clone is one. V and J are TRBV5-1 and TRBJ1-3; the match to TRBD1 covers 9 bases. There are 20 residues in the CDR3. Trimming at V came to 0 bases and at J to 0 bases, leaving 13 bases not matched to a gene. Germline V gene lookup returns CDR1 SGHRS and CDR2 YFSETQ. This CDR3 is CASSLALGQGKPSSGNTIYF. Written as DNA, the CDR3 is TGCGCCAGCAGCTTGGCCCTGGGACAGGGAAAACCGAGCTCTGGAAACACCATATATTTT.